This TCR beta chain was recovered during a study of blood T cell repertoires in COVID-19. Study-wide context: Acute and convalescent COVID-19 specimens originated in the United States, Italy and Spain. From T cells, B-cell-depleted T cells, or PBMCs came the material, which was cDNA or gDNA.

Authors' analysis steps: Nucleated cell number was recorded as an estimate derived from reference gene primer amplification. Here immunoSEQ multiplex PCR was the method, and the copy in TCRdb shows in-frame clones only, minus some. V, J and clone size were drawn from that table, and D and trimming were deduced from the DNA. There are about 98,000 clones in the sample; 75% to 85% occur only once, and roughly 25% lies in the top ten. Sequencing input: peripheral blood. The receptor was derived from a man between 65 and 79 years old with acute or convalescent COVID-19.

CDR3 DNA sequence: TGTGCCAGCAGGACAGGCCTGGAGTATAATTCACCCCTCCACTTT. Its translation is CASRTGLEYNSPLHF. The rearrangement uses TRBV28 and TRBJ1-6; D is possibly TRBD1 (6 bases). Germline lookup yields CDR1 MDHEN and CDR2 SYDVKM. Trimming shortened V by 6 bases and J by 4 bases, and 13 bases separated the two germline ends. This CDR3 is built from 15 residues.